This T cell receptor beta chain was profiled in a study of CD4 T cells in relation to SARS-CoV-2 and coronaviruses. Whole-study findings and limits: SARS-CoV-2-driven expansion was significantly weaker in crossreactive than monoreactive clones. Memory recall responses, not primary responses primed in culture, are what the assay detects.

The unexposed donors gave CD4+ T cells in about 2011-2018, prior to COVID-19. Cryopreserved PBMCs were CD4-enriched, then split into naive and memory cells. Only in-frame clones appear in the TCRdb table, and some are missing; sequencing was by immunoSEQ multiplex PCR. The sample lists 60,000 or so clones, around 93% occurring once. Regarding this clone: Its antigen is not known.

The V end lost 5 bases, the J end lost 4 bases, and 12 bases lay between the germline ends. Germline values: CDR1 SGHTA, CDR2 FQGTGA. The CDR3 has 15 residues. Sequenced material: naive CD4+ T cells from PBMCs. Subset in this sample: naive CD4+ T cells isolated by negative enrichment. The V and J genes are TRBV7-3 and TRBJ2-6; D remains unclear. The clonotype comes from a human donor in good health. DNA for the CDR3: TGTGCCAGCAGCAACCCCACCGGCGGGGCCAACGTCCTGACTTTC. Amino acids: CASSNPTGGANVLTF. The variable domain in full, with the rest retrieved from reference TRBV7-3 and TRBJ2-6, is GAGVSQTPSNKVTEKGKYVELRCDPISGHTALYWYRQSLGQGPEFLIYFQGTGAADDSGLPNDRFFAVRPEGSVSTLKIQRTERGDSAVYLCASSNPTGGANVLTFGAGSRLTVL.